What follows are 10 T cell receptor beta chains derived from one specimen sequenced in a study of blood T cell repertoires in COVID-19. The repertoire was sequenced with immunoSEQ multiplex PCR; TCRdb's copy has only in-frame clones and lacks some. The sample carries more than 70,000 clones, about 86% recorded once. The sequencing input was peripheral blood. The receptors were gathered from a man at least 80 years old with active or convalescent COVID-19.

This clone was seen only once. The chain combines TRBV27 with TRBJ1-4; 8 nucleotides line up with TRBD1. The CDR3 covers 14 residues. Losses at the gene ends were 8 bases for V and 3 bases for J; bases not matched to a gene: 5. Germline V gives CDR1 MNHEY, CDR2 SMNVEV (reference sequence). The CDR3 DNA follows: TGTGCCAGCCGTGCAGGGGGCTCTAATGAAAAACTGTTTTTT. This encodes CASRAGGSNEKLFF.

This chain links TRBV19 with TRBJ1-2; the D gene is possibly TRBD1 (6 bases). The CDR3 totals 10 residues. Germline lookup yields CDR1 LNHDA and CDR2 SQIVND (reference sequence). The ends were cut back, 5 bases at V and 9 bases at J, with 7 bases in the middle. CDR3 sequence: CASSGGRYTF. CDR3 coding DNA: TGTGCCAGTAGTGGGGGCCGCTACACCTTC.

The genes are TRBV6-4 and TRBJ2-3, with D hard to call. The germline V gene has CDR1 MRHNA and CDR2 SNTAGT. CDR3 size: 13 residues. The germline V and J ends were trimmed by 4 bases and 4 bases, with 9 bases remaining between them. This chain's CDR3 is CASSVGSADTQYF. The CDR3 nucleotides are TGTGCCAGCAGTGTCGGGTCGGCAGATACGCAGTATTTT.

The genes are TRBV28 and TRBJ1-2, with D hard to call. V lost 4 bases to trimming and J lost 1 base, with 4 bases between them. This CDR3 has 12 amino acids. CDR1 is MDHEN, CDR2 SYDVKM, per germline. The CDR3 sequence: CASSSDNYGYTF. CDR3 bases: TGTGCCAGCAGTTCAGATAACTATGGCTACACCTTC.

This rearrangement joins TRBV10-1 to TRBJ1-2, with 7 bases identical to TRBD1. This CDR3 is built from 12 residues. The V and J ends lost 7 bases and 8 bases, in that order; junction bases with no gene match: 7. Germline V CDR1 and CDR2: WNHNN, SYGVQD (reference sequence). CDR3 coding DNA: TGCGCCAGCAAAGGACAGGCGGGGGGCTACACCTTC. Translated, it gives CASKGQAGGYTF.

The rearrangement joins TRBV3-1 (or the pseudogene TRBV3-2) to TRBJ1-1; unclear D gene. V was shortened by 1 base and J by 0 bases, with 9 bases between the two germline ends. The germline V gene has CDR1 LGHDT and CDR2 YNNKEL (reference sequence). The CDR3 extends over 15 amino acids. CDR3 sequence reads: CASSQGRLLNTEAFF. The DNA of the CDR3 is TGTGCCAGCAGCCAAGGGCGGCTCCTGAACACTGAAGCTTTCTTT.

V gene TRBV18 combines with J gene TRBJ1-2; D might be TRBD1 (6 bases). This CDR3 has 13 residues. Per the germline V gene, CDR1 is KGHSH and CDR2 is LQKENI. The ends were cut back, 6 bases at V and 2 bases at J, with 10 bases in the middle. CDR3: CASSQGTNYGYTF. CDR3 nucleotide sequence: TGTGCCAGCTCCCAGGGGACAAACTATGGCTACACCTTC.

The chain employs TRBV27 and TRBJ2-1, with D perhaps matching TRBD2 (5 bases). V was trimmed by 5 bases and J by 4 bases, leaving 12 bases between them. CDR1 is MNHEY and CDR2 is SMNVEV in the germline V gene (reference sequence). The CDR3 sequence is 14 residues long. CDR3 loop: CASSLEREYNEQFF. DNA for the CDR3: TGTGCCAGCAGTCTCGAGAGGGAGTACAATGAGCAGTTCTTC.

V is TRBV4-2 and J is TRBJ1-5, with D tentatively TRBD1 (5 bases). Germline loops: CDR1 LGHNA, CDR2 YNFKEQ. CDR3 length equals 15 residues. With 0 bases removed from V and 0 bases from J, the gap between germline ends came to 6 bases. CDR3 residues: CASSQDRASNQPQHF. CDR3 coding DNA: TGTGCCAGCAGCCAAGACAGGGCTAGCAATCAGCCCCAGCATTTT.

This chain connects TRBV7-2 to TRBJ1-5; the D is unclear. Germline V gives CDR1 SGHTA, CDR2 FQGNSA. The CDR3 loop spans 14 amino acids. V gave up 3 bases and J gave up 0 bases, with 6 bases separating them. This CDR3 reads CASSLQNSNQPQHF. Here the CDR3 DNA reads TGTGCCAGCAGCTTGCAGAATAGCAATCAGCCCCAGCATTTT.